The clone carrying this T cell receptor (beta chain) was found once. Its antigen is undetermined. The junction shows a germline mismatch at one end, possibly a read error. This sample is drawn from a study of cytomegalovirus exposure and HLA in healthy donors. Study details: Tens of millions of unique TCR sequences came from HLA-typed donors in an early release. General observations from the study: A missense DCLRE1C variant was associated with V- and J-gene trimming of TCR beta chains in a later analysis, and an independent cohort replicated the association. A later look showed TCR association rates differing by HLA locus, highest for DRB1 and lowest for HLA-C.

The PCR made use of 60 Vbeta and 13 Jbeta primers. In the original analysis: Some 12 million shared chains were among the about 80 million unique TCR beta chains that a later analysis counted. Here immunoSEQ multiplex PCR was the method, and the copy in TCRdb shows in-frame clones only, minus some. From that table come the V and J calls and clone size; the DNA was used to work out D and trimming. The sample shows about 65,000 clones, about 78% of them seen only once. CDR3 length: 12 residues. The germline V gene encodes CDR1 MGHDK and CDR2 SYGVNS. Sequenced input: PBMCs. The rearrangement links TRBV25-1 to TRBJ2-2; D is uncertain. The sequence was obtained from a girl under 18 in good health and CMV-seropositive. The CDR3 sequence: CASSWSPGELFF. In DNA, the CDR3 is TGTGCAAGCAGTTGGAGCCCCGGGGAGCTGTTTTTT.